A selection of T cell receptor beta chains follows, all from one sample in a study of blood T cell repertoires in COVID-19. Only in-frame clones appear in the TCRdb table, and some are missing; sequencing was by immunoSEQ multiplex PCR. The data show fewer than 150,000 clones, over 70% seen once. Sequences were obtained from peripheral blood. The receptor set was obtained from a woman aged 70-85 years with acute or convalescent COVID-19. Each CDR3 is given without its conserved first and last residue. Each record gives: clone size, V gene, CDR3 protein. Not all rows give a size; the values are once, few, many and, for expanded clones, a class.

NA TRBV6-2/TRBV6-3 ASSRQGALDGYT
few TRBV27 ASSSGGRSPLH
many TRBV11-2 ASSPAASGLYEQY
NA TRBV4-1 ASSQRISFAANEKLF
few TRBV4-1 ASSQSALLGQGAYEQY
NA TRBV5-1 ASSPRNGDTQY
NA TRBV19 ASSITTTEQETQY
NA TRBV5-1 ASSLGTGGESSYT
NA TRBV28 ASRFDRVLNEKLF
NA TRBV19 ASSLWGGYQPQH
NA TRBV4-1 ASSQVGQGADNEQF
NA TRBV28 ASSLYPTGGSTGELF
NA TRBV5-4 ASSSDWNQPQH
NA TRBV30 AWRPGAEQF
NA TRBV23-1 ASSHRQGAMDSPLH
few TRBV7-3 ASSYGGGALDEQY
NA TRBV6-5 ASSYRVRNTEAF
once TRBV12-3/TRBV12-4 ASSLLENQPQH
NA TRBV18 ASSPQQQAMNTEAF
few TRBV5-5 ASNDGPTGTLYGYT
NA TRBV28 ASSSAPGGPGTDTQY
once TRBV11-2 ASSLVTGSLTEAF
NA TRBV6-5 ASCPTGMNTEAF
NA TRBV25-1 ASSVAGASNTGELF
NA TRBV6-2/TRBV6-3 ASSLGLAATQETQY
NA TRBV10-1 ASSADRGRTPLH
NA TRBV5-5 ASSLFQSNQPQH
NA TRBV30 AWSLNSPLH